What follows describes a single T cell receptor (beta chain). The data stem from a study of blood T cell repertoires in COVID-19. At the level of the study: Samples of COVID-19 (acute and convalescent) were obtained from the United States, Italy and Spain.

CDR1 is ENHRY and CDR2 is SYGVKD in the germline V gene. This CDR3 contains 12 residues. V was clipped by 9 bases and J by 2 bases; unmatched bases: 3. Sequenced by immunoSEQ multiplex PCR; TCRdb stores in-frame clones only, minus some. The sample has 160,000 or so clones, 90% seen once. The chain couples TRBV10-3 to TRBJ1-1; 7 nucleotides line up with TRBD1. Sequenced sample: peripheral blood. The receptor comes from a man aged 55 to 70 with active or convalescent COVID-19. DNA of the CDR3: TGTGCCATTGGGACAGCAAACACTGAAGCTTTCTTT. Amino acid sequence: CAIGTANTEAFF.